What follows is one TCR beta chain and its context. Its antigen remains unidentified. A read error may account for a junction end that differs from germline. This sample is drawn from a study of blood T cells in healthy people across ages. General study results and limits: A roughly linear age-dependent decrease characterized TCR beta diversity per million T cells.

Primed by a sample-barcoded 5' primer and a J-beta primer mix, a second PCR proceeded for 7 to 11 cycles. A 12-random-nucleotide template-switch adaptor tagged each cDNA molecule. Every sample produced at least 2.5 million CDR3-containing paired-end reads. TCRdb independently ran MiXCR on the 5' RACE reads; one entry per CDR3 protein. This table has approximately 770,000 distinct CDR3 sequences, 55% to 70% appearing once. The CDR3 runs to 15 residues. In germline, CDR1 is SQVTM, CDR2 ANQGSEA. The J gene is TRBJ1-2, the V gene TRBV29-1, with 9 bases matching TRBD1. Sequenced input: blood. The sequence came from a man aged 25-45 years in good health. The CDR3 DNA is TGCAGCGCTGAGGGACAGGGTAGGGCTAACTATGACTACACCTTC. Protein sequence: CSAEGQGRANYDYTF.